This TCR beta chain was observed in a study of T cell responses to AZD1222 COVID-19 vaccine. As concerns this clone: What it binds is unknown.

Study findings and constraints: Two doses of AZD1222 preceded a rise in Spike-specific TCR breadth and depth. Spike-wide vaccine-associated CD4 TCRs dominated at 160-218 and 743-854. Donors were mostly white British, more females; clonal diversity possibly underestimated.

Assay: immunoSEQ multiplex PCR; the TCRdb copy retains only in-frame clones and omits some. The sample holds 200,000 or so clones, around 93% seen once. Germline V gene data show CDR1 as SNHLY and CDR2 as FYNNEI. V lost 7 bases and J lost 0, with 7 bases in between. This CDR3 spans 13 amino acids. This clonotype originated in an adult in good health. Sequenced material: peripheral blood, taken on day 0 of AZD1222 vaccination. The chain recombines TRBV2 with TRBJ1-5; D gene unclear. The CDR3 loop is CASTLYSNQPQHF. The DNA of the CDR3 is TGTGCCAGCACTCTCTATAGCAATCAGCCCCAGCATTTT.